A selection of T cell receptor beta chains follows, all from one sample in a study of blood T cell repertoires in COVID-19. TCRdb's table, derived via immunoSEQ multiplex PCR, lists solely in-frame clones and lacks some. This repertoire shows fewer than 250,000 clones, roughly nine tenths found once; its top ten account for 0.6% to 1%. Sequencing was carried out using peripheral blood. The origin of the receptors is a woman between 65 and 79 years old with acute or convalescent COVID-19. CDR3s include the opening cysteine and the closing phenylalanine or tryptophan. A D gene is named only where the DNA matches it firmly. The size of a clone is reported for some rows only, either as once, few or many, or as a class for expanded clones.

TRBD1	TRBV7-2	TRBJ2-7	few	CASSLETGTGVYEQYF	TGTGCCAGCAGCTTAGAGACCGGGACAGGAGTTTACGAGCAGTACTTC
TRBD1	TRBV6-2/TRBV6-3	TRBJ1-1	few	CASSYSKTGVNTEAFF	TGTGCCAGCAGTTACTCGAAGACAGGGGTGAACACTGAAGCTTTCTTT
.	TRBV6-1	TRBJ1-2	.	CASSEAHGSYGYTF	TGTGCCAGCAGTGAAGCGCACGGGAGCTATGGCTACACCTTC
TRBD1	TRBV5-1	TRBJ2-2	.	CASRAGTGMNTGELFF	TGCGCCAGCAGGGCCGGGACAGGAATGAACACCGGGGAGCTGTTTTTT
.	TRBV27	TRBJ1-1	once	CASRPLARTLNTEAFF	TGTGCCAGCAGACCACTAGCTCGGACTTTGAACACTGAAGCTTTCTTT
TRBD2	TRBV11-3	TRBJ2-2	.	CASSTPKRGGPAGELFF	TGTGCCAGCAGTACTCCGAAGCGGGGGGGGCCCGCCGGGGAGCTGTTTTTT
TRBD1	TRBV7-2	TRBJ1-6	few	CASSLLAGDSSPLHF	TGTGCCAGCAGCTTATTGGCAGGGGACAGTTCACCCCTCCACTTT
.	TRBV15	TRBJ2-7	once	CATSRGGLLTYEQYF	TGTGCCACCAGCCGAGGCGGACTTCTTACCTACGAGCAGTACTTC
.	TRBV7-6	TRBJ2-5	.	CASSLGLGASQETQYF	TGTGCCAGCAGCTTGGGGTTGGGGGCAAGTCAAGAGACCCAGTACTTC
TRBD1	TRBV15	TRBJ1-2	.	CATSRSGTGGYGYTF	TGTGCCACCAGCAGATCCGGGACAGGGGGCTATGGCTACACCTTC
TRBD1	TRBV6-5	TRBJ2-1	.	CASRDRDRTIEQFF	TGTGCCAGCAGAGACAGGGACCGGACAATTGAGCAGTTCTTC
TRBD1	TRBV28	TRBJ1-5	.	CASSLTGGTPGNQPQHF	TGTGCCAGCAGTTTGACAGGGGGCACCCCTGGCAATCAGCCCCAGCATTTT
TRBD1	TRBV6-1	TRBJ2-1	.	CASSEAGQGLPYNEQFF	TGTGCCAGCAGTGAAGCTGGACAGGGTTTGCCCTACAATGAGCAGTTCTTC
.	TRBV9	TRBJ1-2	.	CASSPGDGGNYGYTF	TGTGCCAGCAGCCCGGGGGACGGCGGGAACTATGGCTACACCTTC
TRBD2	TRBV3-1/TRBV3-2	TRBJ2-1	.	CASSQKTSGNEQFF	TGTGCCAGCAGCCAAAAGACTAGCGGTAATGAGCAGTTCTTC
TRBD1	TRBV6-5	TRBJ2-7	.	CASSFTGGSSYEQYF	TGTGCCAGCAGTTTTACAGGGGGCAGCTCCTACGAGCAGTACTTC
TRBD1	TRBV10-1	TRBJ2-1	.	CASSERQGANRANEQFF	TGCGCCAGCAGTGAGCGGCAGGGGGCGAATCGGGCCAATGAGCAGTTCTTC
TRBD1	TRBV6-2/TRBV6-3	TRBJ1-5	.	CASSTGTGQYNQPQHF	TGTGCCAGCAGTACCGGGACAGGCCAATACAATCAGCCCCAGCATTTT
.	TRBV27	TRBJ1-2	few	CASRGLYGYTF	TGTGCCAGCAGAGGACTCTATGGCTACACCTTC
.	TRBV9	TRBJ2-2	.	CASSVSSGTGELFF	TGTGCCAGCAGCGTCTCCTCCGGGACCGGGGAGCTGTTTTTT
.	TRBV27	TRBJ1-1	.	CASRLDIMNTEAFF	TGTGCCAGCCGCCTGGACATAATGAACACTGAAGCTTTCTTT
TRBD2	TRBV7-2	TRBJ2-1	.	CASSKGLAGGGNEQFF	TGTGCCAGCAGCAAGGGACTAGCGGGAGGAGGCAATGAGCAGTTCTTC
.	TRBV19	TRBJ2-3	.	CASSIPGRDTQYF	TGTGCCAGTAGTATTCCCGGGAGAGATACGCAGTATTTT
.	TRBV9	TRBJ1-1	.	CASSVMSAAANTEAFF	TGTGCCAGCAGCGTAATGAGTGCGGCAGCTAACACTGAAGCTTTCTTT
.	TRBV11-2	TRBJ2-7	.	CASSLTANYEQYF	TGTGCCAGCAGTTTGACAGCCAACTACGAGCAGTACTTC
TRBD2	TRBV5-1	TRBJ2-5	.	CASSFGTTKETQYF	TGCGCCAGCAGCTTCGGGACTACTAAAGAGACCCAGTACTTC
TRBD2	TRBV5-5	TRBJ2-1	.	CASSLFSGGYNEQFF	TGTGCCAGCAGCTTATTTAGCGGGGGCTACAATGAGCAGTTCTTC
TRBD2	TRBV5-1	TRBJ2-1	.	CASSLAGGAYNEQFF	TGCGCCAGCAGCTTGGCGGGAGGAGCCTACAATGAGCAGTTCTTC
TRBD1	TRBV19	TRBJ1-5	.	CASSAYRDSYNQPQHF	TGTGCCAGTAGTGCGTATCGGGACAGCTACAATCAGCCCCAGCATTTT
TRBD1	TRBV5-1	TRBJ1-1	few	CASSLRQGAGNTEAFF	TGCGCCAGCAGCTTGCGGCAGGGGGCAGGGAACACTGAAGCTTTCTTT
TRBD2	TRBV29-1	TRBJ2-3	.	CSFGREVGNTQYF	TGCAGCTTTGGGCGGGAGGTGGGAAATACGCAGTATTTT
.	TRBV6-6	TRBJ1-1	few	CASTLGGMNTEAFF	TGTGCCAGCACCCTCGGGGGGATGAACACTGAAGCTTTCTTT
.	TRBV19	TRBJ2-2	.	CASSIAGATGELFF	TGTGCCAGTAGTATAGCAGGGGCCACCGGGGAGCTGTTTTTT
TRBD2	TRBV5-1	TRBJ2-1	.	CASSQGLAGRVGNEQFF	TGCGCCAGCAGCCAGGGACTAGCGGGGAGGGTAGGCAATGAGCAGTTCTTC
TRBD1	TRBV11-3	TRBJ2-6	.	CASSTGGSGANVLTF	TGTGCCAGCAGTACAGGGGGCTCGGGGGCCAACGTCCTGACTTTC
TRBD2	TRBV7-2	TRBJ2-2	few	CASSPWRGARTGELFF	TGTGCCAGCAGCCCTTGGCGGGGGGCGAGGACCGGGGAGCTGTTTTTT
.	TRBV7-9	TRBJ2-1	.	CASTLDTPSYNEQFF	TGTGCCAGCACCCTCGACACCCCCTCCTACAATGAGCAGTTCTTC
TRBD1	TRBV19	TRBJ2-3	.	CASSTPFGTEDTQYF	TGTGCCAGTAGTACTCCTTTTGGGACAGAGGATACGCAGTATTTT
.	TRBV3-1/TRBV3-2	TRBJ1-3	.	CASSQDRKNTIYF	TGTGCCAGCAGCCAAGATAGAAAAAACACCATATATTTT
.	TRBV19	TRBJ1-2	once	CASSITGGRYTF	TGTGCCAGTAGTATTACAGGTGGGCGCTACACCTTC
.	TRBV6-5	TRBJ2-7	few	CASSPEGGGNYEQYF	TGTGCCAGCAGTCCCGAGGGGGGGGGCAACTACGAGCAGTACTTC
TRBD1	TRBV10-2	TRBJ1-4	.	CASSEGDRGGGKLFF	TGCGCCAGCAGTGAGGGGGACAGGGGTGGAGGAAAACTGTTTTTT
TRBD1	TRBV18	TRBJ2-7	.	CASSPGTGSFANRYEQYF	TGTGCCAGCTCTCCCGGGACAGGTTCTTTCGCGAATCGTTACGAGCAGTACTTC
.	TRBV2	TRBJ2-5	.	CASRARGGMETQYF	TGTGCCAGCAGGGCACGCGGGGGCATGGAGACCCAGTACTTC
TRBD1	TRBV18	TRBJ1-3	.	CASSPGLPGQGDRNTIYF	TGTGCCAGCTCACCAGGACTCCCCGGACAGGGGGATAGAAACACCATATATTTT
TRBD1	TRBV5-4	TRBJ2-5	once	CASSFTGGRPLGETQYF	TGTGCCAGCAGCTTCACAGGGGGCCGGCCCCTCGGGGAGACCCAGTACTTC